This T cell receptor beta chain was recovered during a study of blood T cell repertoires in COVID-19. Study at large: The study drew acute and convalescent COVID-19 samples from the United States, Italy and Spain. PBMCs, B-cell-depleted T cells, or T cells provided the cDNA or gDNA that made up the material.

The CDR3 contains 16 residues. The germline CDR1 and CDR2 sequences are LGHNA and YNFKEQ. V was clipped by 0 bases and J by 6 bases, with 18 bases between them. Study processing details: Estimates of nucleated cell counts were drawn from the amplification of reference gene primers. Measured with immunoSEQ multiplex PCR; TCRdb has only the in-frame clones, and not every one. The V and J calls and clone size come from that table; D and trimming were worked out from the DNA. The sample shows a few hundred thousand clones, about nine tenths of them seen only once. Sequencing was done on a sample of peripheral blood. This sequence originates from a man younger than 30 with active or convalescent COVID-19. This rearrangement joins TRBV4-2 to TRBJ2-7; maybe TRBD2 (5 bases). The CDR3: CASSQDLPEALAEQYF. The CDR3 nucleotides are TGTGCCAGCAGCCAAGATCTGCCGGAGGCCCTAGCCGAGCAGTACTTC.